Detailed here is one TCR beta chain. Germline V CDR1 and CDR2: SGHTA, FQGTGA. The CDR3 is made up of 15 amino acids. V lost 3 bases, J lost 3 bases, and 12 bases lay in between. Patients in Seattle were enrolled during active infection, then followed longitudinally. TCRdb's copy holds only in-frame clones and misses some; the assay was immunoSEQ multiplex PCR. The repertoire has approximately 200,000 clones, around 90% of them found once; the top ten carry approximately 2.4%. The data originate from a study of blood T cell repertoires in COVID-19. The wider study: There were acute and convalescent COVID-19 samples, and they came from the United States, Italy and Spain.

The TCR comes from a young man with COVID-19, enrolled during active disease. The V and J genes are TRBV7-3 and TRBJ2-1; D is possibly TRBD2 (6 bases). The sample was peripheral blood. Written as DNA, the CDR3 is TGTGCCAGCAGCTTGGGGCTGGGAGGCTACAATGAGCAGTTCTTC. It translates to CASSLGLGGYNEQFF.